What follows describes a single T cell receptor (beta chain). The data stem from a study of blood T cell repertoires in COVID-19. Libraries were prepared by immunoSEQ multiplex PCR; TCRdb keeps only in-frame clonotypes and omits some of them. The repertoire holds 150,000 or so clones, with 60% to 75% as singletons. The germline V gene encodes CDR1 KGHSH and CDR2 LQKENI. This CDR3 spans 14 amino acids. The junction had 4 bases not matched to a gene; V was cut back by 3 bases and J by 5 bases. Material for sequencing was peripheral blood. The clonotype comes from an older woman with acute or convalescent COVID-19. The V and J genes are TRBV18 and TRBJ2-1; 7 bases match TRBD2. CDR3 protein: CASSPGGRDNEQFF. CDR3 nucleotides: TGTGCCAGCTCACCGGGAGGGAGGGACAATGAGCAGTTCTTC.